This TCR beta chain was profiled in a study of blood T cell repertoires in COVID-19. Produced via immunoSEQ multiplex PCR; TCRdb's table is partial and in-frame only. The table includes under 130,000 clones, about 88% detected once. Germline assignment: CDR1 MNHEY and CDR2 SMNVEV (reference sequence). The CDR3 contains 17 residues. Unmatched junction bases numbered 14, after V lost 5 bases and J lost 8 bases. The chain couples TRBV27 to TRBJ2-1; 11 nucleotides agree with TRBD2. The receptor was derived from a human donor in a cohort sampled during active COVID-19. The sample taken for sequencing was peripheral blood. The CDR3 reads CASSLIPGTSGSHEQFF. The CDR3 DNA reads TGTGCCAGCAGTCTGATCCCAGGGACTAGCGGTTCTCATGAGCAGTTCTTC.